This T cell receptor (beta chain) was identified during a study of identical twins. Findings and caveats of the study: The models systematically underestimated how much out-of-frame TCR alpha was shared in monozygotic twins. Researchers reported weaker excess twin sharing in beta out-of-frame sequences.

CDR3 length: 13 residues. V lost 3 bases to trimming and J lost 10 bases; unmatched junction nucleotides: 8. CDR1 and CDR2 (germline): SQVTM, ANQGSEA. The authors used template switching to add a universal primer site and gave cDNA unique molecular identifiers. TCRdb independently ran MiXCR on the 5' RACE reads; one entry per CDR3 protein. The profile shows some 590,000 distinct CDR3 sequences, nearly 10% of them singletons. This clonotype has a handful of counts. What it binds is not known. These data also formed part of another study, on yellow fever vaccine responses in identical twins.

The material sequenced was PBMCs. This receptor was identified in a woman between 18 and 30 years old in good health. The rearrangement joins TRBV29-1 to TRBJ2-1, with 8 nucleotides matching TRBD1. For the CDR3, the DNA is TGCAGCGTTGACAGGACAGGGACCTTCGAGCAGTTCTTC. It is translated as CSVDRTGTFEQFF.